This is a list of T cell receptor beta chains from one sample in a study of cytomegalovirus exposure and HLA in healthy donors. The data were produced by immunoSEQ multiplex PCR, yet TCRdb's version contains in-frame clones alone and is incomplete. Found here are over 120,000 clones, about 80% of them singletons; the top ten hold roughly 9.9%. Material for sequencing was PBMCs. These receptors were obtained from a woman aged 60-75 years in good health and CMV-seropositive. CDR3s include the opening cysteine and the closing phenylalanine or tryptophan. A D gene is named only where the DNA matches it firmly. Some rows have no size entry. The others give once, few or many, or a class for an expanded clone.

j_call d_call v_call clone_size cdr3_aa cdr3_nt
TRBJ1-4 TRBD1 TRBV15 . CATSKADRINEKLFF TGTGCCACCAGCAAGGCGGACAGGATTAATGAAAAACTGTTTTTT
TRBJ1-5 . TRBV21-1 . CASTPGRGYQPQHF TGTGCCAGCACTCCCGGGCGGGGGTATCAGCCCCAGCATTTT
TRBJ2-3 . TRBV20-1 . CSGLVDTQYF TGCAGTGGACTAGTAGATACGCAGTATTTT
TRBJ2-7 . TRBV28 . CASSPLRAGAYEQYF TGTGCCAGCAGCCCCCTGAGGGCTGGGGCCTACGAGCAGTACTTC
TRBJ2-1 TRBD2 TRBV9 . CASSPIAGSSYNEQFF TGTGCCAGCAGCCCAATAGCGGGAAGCTCCTACAATGAGCAGTTCTTC
TRBJ2-2 . TRBV29-1 . CSVEERWDKNTGELFF TGCAGCGTTGAAGAGCGATGGGACAAAAACACCGGGGAGCTGTTTTTT
TRBJ2-5 . TRBV9 . CASSVSSGLQETQYF TGTGCCAGCAGCGTAAGTAGCGGCCTCCAAGAGACCCAGTACTTC
TRBJ2-5 TRBD1 TRBV19 . CASSIDRDRGGETQYF TGTGCCAGTAGTATAGACCGGGACAGGGGAGGAGAGACCCAGTACTTC
TRBJ2-6 . TRBV10-3 . CAINQAGGQDSSGANVLTF TGTGCCATCAACCAAGCGGGGGGACAGGACAGCTCTGGGGCCAACGTCCTGACTTTC
TRBJ2-7 . TRBV6-5 . CASRPSPLRFYEQYF TGTGCCAGCAGACCCTCGCCGCTCAGGTTCTACGAGCAGTACTTC
TRBJ1-6 TRBD1 TRBV6-4 . CARTDRGVSPLHF TGTGCCAGGACGGACAGGGGGGTTTCACCCCTCCACTTT
TRBJ2-3 . TRBV5-1 . CASSGRGTGRSGTDTQYF TGCGCCAGCAGCGGGCGGGGAACAGGACGTAGCGGCACAGATACGCAGTATTTT
TRBJ2-5 TRBD1 TRBV5-1 . CASSFFGTGRETQYF TGCGCCAGCAGCTTTTTTGGGACAGGGCGAGAGACCCAGTACTTC
TRBJ2-3 . TRBV7-8 . CASSLGIQSTDTQYF TGTGCCAGCAGCTTAGGAATACAAAGCACAGATACGCAGTATTTT
TRBJ2-7 . TRBV29-1 . CSVEEGRNEQYF TGCAGCGTTGAGGAGGGTAGGAACGAGCAGTACTTC
TRBJ2-7 . TRBV5-4 . CASSPGGYEQYF TGTGCCAGCAGTCCCGGTGGCTACGAGCAGTACTTC
TRBJ2-1 . TRBV11-3 . CASSPTTRMGEQFF TGTGCCAGCAGCCCTACTACTAGAATGGGTGAGCAGTTCTTC
TRBJ2-5 . TRBV5-4 once CASSPEPAGRETQYF TGTGCCAGCAGCCCCGAGCCGGCAGGGAGGGAGACCCAGTACTTC
TRBJ2-7 . TRBV6-6 . CASSYDGGYEQYF TGTGCCAGCAGTTACGACGGGGGTTATGAGCAGTACTTC
TRBJ2-7 TRBD2 TRBV28 . CASSSGLNVYEQYF TGTGCCAGCAGTTCGGGACTAAACGTCTACGAGCAGTACTTC
TRBJ2-7 TRBD1 TRBV4-1 . CASSQGGTGLYEQYF TGCGCCAGCAGCCAAGGAGGGACAGGGCTCTACGAGCAGTACTTC
TRBJ2-4 . TRBV5-6 . CASSSAGENIQYF TGTGCCAGCAGCTCGGCAGGGGAAAACATTCAGTACTTC
TRBJ2-7 . TRBV9 . CASSVAGENSYEQYF TGTGCCAGCAGCGTAGCGGGGGAAAATTCCTACGAGCAGTACTTC
TRBJ2-5 . TRBV5-1 . CASSLEAPRGETQYF TGCGCCAGCAGCTTGGAAGCGCCCCGGGGAGAGACCCAGTACTTC
TRBJ2-7 . TRBV27 once CASSPLLTSYSYEQYF TGTGCCAGCAGTCCACTTCTCACTTCATATTCCTACGAGCAGTACTTC
TRBJ2-7 TRBD2 TRBV28 . CASSLGRGEQYF TGTGCCAGCAGTTTAGGGAGGGGCGAGCAGTACTTC
TRBJ2-5 TRBD2 TRBV7-2 once CASSPRALAGAGTQYF TGTGCCAGCAGCCCAAGAGCACTAGCGGGGGCGGGGACCCAGTACTTC
TRBJ1-4 . TRBV28 few CASSLEGAATNEKLFF TGTGCCAGCAGTTTGGAGGGTGCCGCAACTAATGAAAAACTGTTTTTT
TRBJ2-7 TRBD1 TRBV5-6 . CASSLGQGVQYF TGTGCCAGCAGCTTGGGACAGGGGGTTCAGTACTTC
TRBJ2-5 TRBD2 TRBV19 . CASSIAGGQETQYF TGTGCCAGTAGCATAGCGGGAGGACAAGAGACCCAGTACTTC
TRBJ1-5 . TRBV6-6 . CASSSRTAPNQPQHF TGTGCCAGCAGTTCCCGGACAGCACCTAATCAGCCCCAGCATTTT
TRBJ2-7 TRBD1 TRBV28 . CASSSETGVVSYEQYF TGTGCCAGCAGTAGCGAGACAGGGGTAGTTTCCTACGAGCAGTACTTC
TRBJ1-2 . TRBV5-1 few CASSLDPLRGGYTF TGCGCCAGCAGCTTGGACCCACTGAGGGGGGGCTACACCTTC
TRBJ1-1 . TRBV7-9 . CASSLRPGDTEAFF TGTGCCAGCAGCTTAAGGCCCGGGGACACTGAAGCTTTCTTT
TRBJ2-5 TRBD2 TRBV5-4 . CASSLQLAGEETQYF TGTGCCAGCAGCTTGCAACTAGCGGGCGAAGAGACCCAGTACTTC
TRBJ1-1 TRBD1 TRBV18 . CASSPQGAEKAFF TGTGCCAGCTCACCTCAGGGGGCGGAAAAAGCTTTCTTT
TRBJ2-7 TRBD2 TRBV4-3 . CASSAGLADYEQYF TGCGCCAGCAGCGCCGGACTAGCGGACTACGAGCAGTACTTC
TRBJ2-1 TRBD1 TRBV18 . CASSPFGRGSYNEQFF TGTGCCAGCTCACCATTCGGCAGGGGGTCATACAATGAGCAGTTCTTC
TRBJ1-1 . TRBV25-1 . CASSLDGDTEAFF TGTGCCAGCAGTTTAGACGGGGACACTGAAGCTTTCTTT
TRBJ2-3 . TRBV4-2 . CASSRRLNRDPLTDTQYF TGTGCCAGCAGCCGGAGACTCAACAGGGACCCGCTCACAGATACGCAGTATTTT
TRBJ2-7 . TRBV28 few CASSLGGASNYEQYF TGTGCCAGCAGTTTGGGGGGGGCTAGTAACTACGAGCAGTACTTC
TRBJ2-7 TRBD2 TRBV11-2 once CASSFSGSNYEQYF TGTGCCAGCAGCTTTAGCGGGAGTAACTACGAGCAGTACTTC
TRBJ1-5 TRBD1 TRBV28 . CASRDRENQPQHF TGTGCCAGCCGGGACAGGGAGAATCAGCCCCAGCATTTT
TRBJ2-5 TRBD1 TRBV5-1 . CASSLGGGGETQYF TGCGCCAGCAGCTTGGGAGGGGGCGGAGAGACCCAGTACTTC
TRBJ2-7 TRBD1 TRBV28 once CASISPGQGAYEQYF TGTGCCAGCATCAGCCCGGGACAGGGGGCCTACGAGCAGTACTTC